One TCR beta chain is described in this entry. Its cognate antigen is unknown. The data stem from a study of T cell responses to AZD1222 COVID-19 vaccine. Study results and limitations: Reports say nearly half of spike-specific TCRs go after unmutated variant regions.

This CDR3 region has 17 residues. Germline V gene sequence: CDR1 GTSNPN, CDR2 SVGIG (reference sequence). V was clipped by 0 bases and J by 4 bases, with 22 bases between them. Generated by immunoSEQ multiplex PCR, the TCRdb table keeps only in-frame clones and is missing some. Of 95,000 to 100,000 clones in the sample, about 89% were seen once. The chain recombines TRBV30 with TRBJ2-7; possibly TRBD1 for D (5 bases). The TCR originated in an adult who received the AZD1222 COVID-19 vaccine. The sequencing here drew on peripheral blood, taken 28 days after the second AZD1222 dose. CDR3 DNA sequence: TGTGCCTGGAGTGTTGGCAGGGTGACGAAAGTCGGTTACGAGCAGTACTTC. Protein: CAWSVGRVTKVGYEQYF.